The T cell receptor beta chain described here comes from a study of patients and donors after allogeneic stem cell transplantation. Germline V lookup: CDR1 MNHNS, CDR2 SASEGT. CDR3 length equals 11 residues. V was trimmed by 6 bases and J by 3 bases, leaving 6 bases between them. TCRdb re-called the RT-PCR reads with MiXCR, one entry per CDR3 protein. The sample comprises 200,000 to 250,000 distinct CDR3 sequences, 13% to 15% of which are singletons, and approximately 10% rests with the top ten. This chain joins TRBV6-1 and TRBJ2-7; D ambiguous. This clonotype was obtained from a human donor who was either an allogeneic HSCT recipient or a stem cell or donor lymphocyte infusion donor (not recorded which). It is not recorded whose cells these are; they may come from a transplant donor. Sample: blood, either unsorted or a sorted T cell fraction (not recorded which). CDR3 loop: CASREIYEQYF. The CDR3 bases are TGTGCCAGCAGAGAGATCTACGAGCAGTACTTC.